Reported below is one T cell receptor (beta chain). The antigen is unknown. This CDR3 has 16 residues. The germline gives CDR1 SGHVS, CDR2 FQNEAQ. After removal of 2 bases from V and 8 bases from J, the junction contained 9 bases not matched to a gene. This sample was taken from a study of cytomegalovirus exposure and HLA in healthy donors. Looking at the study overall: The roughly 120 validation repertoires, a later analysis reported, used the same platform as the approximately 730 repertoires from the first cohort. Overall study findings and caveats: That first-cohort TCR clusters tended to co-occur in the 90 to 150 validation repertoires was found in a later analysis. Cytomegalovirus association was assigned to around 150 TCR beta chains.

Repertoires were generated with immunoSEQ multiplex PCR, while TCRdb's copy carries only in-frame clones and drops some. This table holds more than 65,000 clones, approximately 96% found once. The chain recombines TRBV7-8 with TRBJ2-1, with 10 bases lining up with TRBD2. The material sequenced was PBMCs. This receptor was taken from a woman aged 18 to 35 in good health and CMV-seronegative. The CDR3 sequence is CASSLPPSGRGDEQFF. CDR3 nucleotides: TGTGCCAGCAGCTTACCTCCTAGCGGGAGAGGGGATGAGCAGTTCTTC.